This record looks at one TCR beta chain sequence and its context. The specificity of this receptor is unknown. No base quality information exists; no much larger clone differs at one position. From the germline V gene (reference sequence), CDR1 is SEHNR and CDR2 is FQNEAQ. The CDR3 spans 14 residues, from the cysteine through the phenylalanine. Only CDR3 DNA remains: 42 bases, in frame from the first base. V lost 8 bases and J lost 0 bases; the stretch between them is 12 bases long. The data belong to a study of shared clonotypes between healthy human individuals (dated by TCRdb to the early 2020s). Regarding the research as a whole: A couple of women and a few men aged 18 to 49 years were included in the cohort. Between about 0.94 and 8.9 billion PBMCs per donor were obtained by leukapheresis. To estimate repertoire size and how much clonotype sharing occurs between individuals, the study deeply sequenced the blood TCR repertoires of about 5 healthy adults. To increase sequencing depth and limit assay-specific biases, TCR repertoire library preparation and sequencing were carried out by different laboratories using diverse techniques. General findings and caveats noted by the study authors: Based on pairwise subsampling, the degree of clonotype sharing among donors was expected to be affected by sequencing depth. Only blood was sampled, and tissue TCR repertoires likely differ from those in blood. The small number of donors limited the genetic and exposure-history diversity represented.

Using the deep immunoSEQ assay, multiplex PCR amplified TCR CDR3 regions from genomic DNA. For each cell subset, the extracted genomic DNA was distributed evenly across all wells of several immunoSEQ 96-well plates, and each plate served as one replicate. For unsorted PBMC, roughly 330 ng genomic DNA, equal to around 30,000 T cell genomes, was loaded into each replicate PCR. Ten immunoSEQ deep assay plates were used to sequence unsorted PBMC genomic DNA. Purified libraries were measured with a Qubit 3.0 fluorometer, size-checked on a Bioanalyzer 2100, and measured again with the KAPA Library Quantification kit. Every immunoSEQ 96-well plate was sequenced on a dedicated single-read 150-cycle Illumina NextSeq 550 flow cell. In the paper's pipeline: Because the immunoSEQ output included only junctional sequences and no quality scores, the filtering could not be the same as the filtering used for full-length reads. To assign V/J genes and CDR3, sequences were annotated using PyIR, a Python wrapper for IgBLAST v1.9, with IMGT germline references. Any read was removed if the V/J assignment was weak (E-value above 1e-6), the CDR3 was missing, or the read contained stop codons, out-of-frame junctions, or ambiguous translated residues. V3J clonotypes were defined as sequences sharing an identical inferred V gene, J gene, and CDR3 amino acid sequence. Percentage overlap between repertoires was computed as shared unique clonotypes divided by the size of the smaller repertoire. Richness of each repertoire was evaluated using RTK rarefaction, the Chao1 estimator, and Recon v2.1 estimates of unobserved clonotypes. TCRdb obtained this table from immuneACCESS and retained in-frame rearrangements with V and J assigned. These tables miss some clones; where compared with another copy, unresolved V genes account for less than half of the shortfall, and the remainder is unexplained. That table gives V, J and clone size, and the DNA gave D and trimming. The sample table shows about 490,000 clones, and 76% are seen once. The ten most abundant clones make up 10% to 15% of the sample.

The donors were healthy, HIV-negative adults who had no recently reported acute infections or vaccinations. Every donor was a Caucasian adult living in Nashville, Tennessee, USA. For unsorted samples, tens of millions of PBMCs were counted, and genomic DNA was extracted using the QIAamp DNA Blood Mini kit. Blood was obtained by leukapheresis, after which PBMCs were separated by Ficoll-Histopaque density gradient centrifugation and cryopreserved in liquid nitrogen vapor phase. The chain links TRBV7-9 with TRBJ2-3; the D gene is not confidently resolved. This TCR derives from a woman aged 40 to 50 in good health. Some clones in this sample may be carry-over from other donors' samples. Input material: PBMCs. The CDR3 region reads CASSPGSSTDTQYF. The nucleotide sequence reads TGTGCCAGCTCCCCTGGCAGCAGCACAGATACGCAGTATTTT.